A single sample is the source of the 2 T cell receptor beta chains below, sequenced in a study of blood T cell repertoires in COVID-19. Assay used: immunoSEQ multiplex PCR; TCRdb lists only in-frame clones, some missing. This table has about 220,000 clones, 75% to 85% appearing once. The source material was peripheral blood. Receptors were obtained from a man aged 50-59 years with active or convalescent COVID-19.

This rearrangement joins TRBV28 to TRBJ2-5; tentative D call: TRBD2 (6 bases). Per the germline V gene, CDR1 is MDHEN and CDR2 is SYDVKM. The V end was cut by 6 bases, the J end by 5 bases, with 16 bases between. This CDR3 comprises 14 residues. In DNA form, the CDR3 reads TGTGCCAGCAGCCGGGACTTTCGGTTGGAGACCCAGTACTTC. Its protein product is CASSRDFRLETQYF.

This clone was detected only a few times. The chain has TRBV4-1 and TRBJ2-1, with TRBD2 identical over 12 bases. Per germline, CDR1 MGHRA and CDR2 YSYEKL. V lost 2 bases, J lost 5 bases, and 1 base stayed unmatched. This CDR3 has 15 amino acids. CDR3 region: CASSQSSGGDNEQFF. The DNA of the CDR3 is TGCGCCAGCAGCCAATCTAGCGGGGGGGACAATGAGCAGTTCTTC.